The TCR beta chain under discussion was sequenced for a study of cytomegalovirus exposure and HLA in healthy donors. This clone occurred a few times. Antigen unknown. CDR3 length equals 14 residues. Germline lookup yields CDR1 LGHNA and CDR2 YSLEER. The junction had 4 bases not matched to a gene; V was cut back by 2 bases and J by 5 bases. The PCR employed 60 Vbeta primers together with 13 Jbeta primers. Assay: immunoSEQ multiplex PCR; the TCRdb copy retains only in-frame clones and omits some. Altogether 180,000 or so clones are present, roughly 73% being singletons, with the ten largest covering roughly 8%. Study observations and caveats: The productive fraction for most TCR beta V segments was about 87% or about 30% in an earlier analysis.

This chain joins TRBV4-3 and TRBJ2-5, with 8 nucleotides matching TRBD1. Sequenced sample: PBMCs. The TCR sequence derives from a woman aged 40-49 years in good health and CMV-seropositive. The CDR3 is CASSQQGAIETQYF. The DNA for the CDR3 is TGCGCCAGCAGCCAACAGGGGGCTATCGAGACCCAGTACTTC.